Listed below are T cell receptor beta chains from one sample, sequenced in a study of T cells in Graves' hyperthyroidism and ophthalmopathy. TCRdb reprocessed the multiplex PCR reads via MiXCR and lists one record per CDR3 protein. The data hold 650,000 to 750,000 distinct CDR3 sequences, with roughly 15% observed a single time. The material sequenced was blood. Every receptor here comes from a woman younger than 30 with Graves' hyperthyroidism. The conserved cysteine and the conserved F or W are not part of the CDR3 here. The order of the fields is V gene, J gene, CDR3 protein.

v_call: TRBV6-2/TRBV6-3
j_call: TRBJ1-2
cdr3_aa: ASSYPPVRGADYGYT

v_call: TRBV3-1
j_call: TRBJ2-7
cdr3_aa: ASSWTGGNEQY

v_call: TRBV12-3/TRBV12-4
j_call: TRBJ2-1
cdr3_aa: ASVGGLDSYNEQF

v_call: TRBV30
j_call: TRBJ1-5
cdr3_aa: AWSRETISNQPQH

v_call: TRBV6-5
j_call: TRBJ2-5
cdr3_aa: ASSYPEEETQY

v_call: TRBV7-9
j_call: TRBJ1-2
cdr3_aa: ASSDRDRGLEGYGYT

v_call: TRBV20-1
j_call: TRBJ2-5
cdr3_aa: SARSHGMWETQY

v_call: TRBV6-6
j_call: TRBJ2-1
cdr3_aa: ASSYGQGKDNEQF

v_call: TRBV12-3/TRBV12-4
j_call: TRBJ2-3
cdr3_aa: ASSFSTADTQY

v_call: TRBV7-8
j_call: TRBJ2-5
cdr3_aa: ASSFNRLSGSTETQY

v_call: TRBV27
j_call: TRBJ2-7
cdr3_aa: ASSRPFPGHEQY

v_call: TRBV7-6
j_call: TRBJ2-5
cdr3_aa: ASSLGGPKETQY

v_call: TRBV2
j_call: TRBJ2-1
cdr3_aa: ASSEKASGRAWGF

v_call: TRBV4-1
j_call: TRBJ1-1
cdr3_aa: ASSQDRQVYGNTEAF

v_call: TRBV7-9
j_call: TRBJ1-2
cdr3_aa: ASSRTGIYGYT

v_call: TRBV7-2
j_call: TRBJ1-5
cdr3_aa: ASSFGPRQPQH

v_call: TRBV11-2
j_call: TRBJ2-7
cdr3_aa: ASSLRISLYEQY

v_call: TRBV3-1
j_call: TRBJ2-7
cdr3_aa: ASSRPGLAVYEQY

v_call: TRBV2
j_call: TRBJ2-7
cdr3_aa: ASRQSGTAGEQY

v_call: TRBV30
j_call: TRBJ2-7
cdr3_aa: AWSGLRREAYEQY

v_call: TRBV20-1
j_call: TRBJ1-5
cdr3_aa: SARKGRDQPQH

v_call: TRBV9
j_call: TRBJ2-1
cdr3_aa: ASSVGTREAYNEQF

v_call: TRBV5-8
j_call: TRBJ2-1
cdr3_aa: ASSLLRELDEQF

v_call: TRBV7-8
j_call: TRBJ1-3
cdr3_aa: ASSLGSLIEFYSGNTIY

v_call: TRBV24-1
j_call: TRBJ2-1
cdr3_aa: ATSDSLVGSYNEQF

v_call: TRBV12-3/TRBV12-4
j_call: TRBJ2-7
cdr3_aa: ASRRTALTEQY

v_call: TRBV20-1
j_call: TRBJ2-1
cdr3_aa: SALGGGYNEQF

v_call: TRBV30
j_call: TRBJ2-7
cdr3_aa: AWTRDQGLEQY

v_call: TRBV2
j_call: TRBJ2-3
cdr3_aa: ASSLLRGSGTDTQY

v_call: TRBV6-1
j_call: TRBJ1-2
cdr3_aa: ASRPLGGSFNYGYT

v_call: TRBV5-6
j_call: TRBJ2-6
cdr3_aa: ASSLSRGRSTGANVLT

v_call: TRBV2
j_call: TRBJ1-2
cdr3_aa: ASRFQGYGYT

v_call: TRBV6-4
j_call: TRBJ2-3
cdr3_aa: ASSPLAGRADTQY

v_call: TRBV18
j_call: TRBJ2-7
cdr3_aa: ASSPLKIKGRSYEQY

v_call: TRBV7-9
j_call: TRBJ2-1
cdr3_aa: ASRRSGSDPYNEQF

v_call: TRBV6-1
j_call: TRBJ2-7
cdr3_aa: ASSPKSRGSSYEQY

v_call: TRBV18
j_call: TRBJ2-3
cdr3_aa: ASSQGGAILGTDTQY

v_call: TRBV5-1
j_call: TRBJ2-7
cdr3_aa: ASSLEGTSGHYEQY

v_call: TRBV13
j_call: TRBJ2-5
cdr3_aa: ASSLGRRASGRWETQY

v_call: TRBV6-2/TRBV6-3
j_call: TRBJ1-2
cdr3_aa: ASSSDGFYGYT

v_call: TRBV6-1
j_call: TRBJ2-7
cdr3_aa: ASRSWDRGSYEQY

v_call: TRBV12-3/TRBV12-4
j_call: TRBJ2-5
cdr3_aa: ASRRGLETQY

v_call: TRBV30
j_call: TRBJ1-1
cdr3_aa: AWDLTRNTEAF

v_call: TRBV29-1
j_call: TRBJ1-2
cdr3_aa: SVSDSPYGYT

v_call: TRBV6-1
j_call: TRBJ2-4
cdr3_aa: ASSSLDKKNIQY

v_call: TRBV28
j_call: TRBJ1-5
cdr3_aa: ASSPRAARNQPQH

v_call: TRBV20-1
j_call: TRBJ2-7
cdr3_aa: SAGSIYEQY